This entry features one T cell receptor (beta chain) sequence. The target of this receptor is not known. No quality values exist for individual bases; no much larger clone is one base distant. This entry comes from a study of blood T cell repertoires in COVID-19 (dated by TCRdb to about 2020). For context, the study as a whole: Samples from collaborators originated in the United States, Italy and Spain and spanned both the acute and convalescent phases of COVID-19. The material from the prospective study consisted of cDNA or gDNA derived from T cells, B-cell-depleted T cells, or PBMCs. Subjects who had been exposed to COVID-19, were actively infected with it, or had recovered from it provided the deeply sampled blood TCRbeta repertoires that made up the dataset. A freely available public database, intended as a resource for researchers studying the immune response to SARS-CoV-2, is where the repertoires were released. The samples were drawn from two sources: the first 160 participants of the ongoing ImmuneRACE study, and 1,254 subjects contributed by 6 global collaborators. Sample metadata almost always included a de-identified subject ID, COVID-19 status, age in years and sex. HLA class I and class II types, where available, came from metadata supplied by the sample provider rather than from assay-based typing. General study outcomes and caveats: The amount of clinical and demographic metadata varied by source and participant and was provided uncurated.

The collaborating institutions used their own protocols to collect whole blood in K2EDTA tubes. Collaborator samples were shipped for TCRbeta analysis as frozen whole blood, isolated PBMCs, or DNA extracted from either sample type. TCRbeta CDR3 regions were amplified from genomic DNA using the immunoSEQ Assay, a bias-controlled multiplex PCR. The authors processed their data as follows. Nucleated cell counts per sample were estimated from amplification of reference gene primers within the assay. To quantify the absolute abundance of each unique TCRbeta CDR3 rearrangement, sequence reads were collapsed and filtered. Productive Simpson clonality was computed per sample as the square root of Simpson's diversity index over productive rearrangements. Held by TCRdb, this immuneACCESS table contains in-frame sequences only and omits some clones. Under half of the omission traces to an unresolved V gene where checked; the cause of the rest is unknown. D and trimming come from the DNA, and the V and J calls and clone size come from that table. This sample holds some 120,000 clones; 88% were observed only once. 6% to 8.5% of the sample belongs to the ten largest clones.

The CDR3, from cysteine to phenylalanine, totals 16 residues. Solely the CDR3 DNA is kept, with 48 bases framed from the first base. Between the V and J ends, shortened by 2 bases and 0 bases respectively, the junction contains 12 bases. CDR1 and CDR2, looked up from the germline V gene (reference sequence), are SGHNT and YYREEE. Sequencing was performed on peripheral blood. This clonotype was obtained from a man between 45 and 60 years old with acute or convalescent COVID-19. The chain is encoded by TRBV5-4 joined to TRBJ1-3; a confident D gene designation cannot be given. The CDR3 is CASSFPGSVSGNTIYF. The base sequence is TGTGCCAGCAGCTTTCCAGGATCCGTCTCTGGAAACACCATATATTTT.